The 30 T cell receptor beta chains listed next were all sequenced from one sample in a study of shared T cell receptors in the human thymus. Using immunoSEQ multiplex PCR, the repertoire was profiled, and TCRdb retains in-frame clones only, with some absent. The sample holds more than 550,000 clones, about 87% seen once. The data were also submitted as part of a second study, on human thymus T cells.

Specimen: thymocytes. The receptor set was obtained from a boy under two years old with a congenital heart defect.

This clone was picked up one time. The V and J genes are TRBV14 and TRBJ1-1, with D perhaps TRBD1 (6 bases). The germline V gene has CDR1 SGHDN and CDR2 FVKESK. V gave up 2 bases and J gave up 1 base, with 23 bases separating them. The CDR3 extends over 19 amino acids. CDR3 in DNA: TGTGCCAGCAGCCAACTCGGACAGATGAAACAGGGCGGGAACACTGAAGCTTTCTTT. Translating gives CASSQLGQMKQGGNTEAFF.

CDR3 nucleotides: TGCGCCAGCAGCTTGCAGGGGGGACTTAGCACAGATACGCAGTATTTT. Protein product: CASSLQGGLSTDTQYF. The chain has TRBV5-1 and TRBJ2-3, with D maybe TRBD1 (7 bases). The CDR3 totals 16 residues. V was shortened by 1 base and J by 0 bases, with 12 bases between the two germline ends. Germline assignment: CDR1 SGHRS and CDR2 YFSETQ.

The V gene is TRBV28, the J gene TRBJ1-4; tentatively, D is TRBD1 (5 bases). The CDR3 totals 17 residues. With 6 bases removed from V and 7 bases from J, the gap between germline ends came to 24 bases. Per the germline V gene, CDR1 is MDHEN and CDR2 is SYDVKM. The CDR3 loop is CASSPPGPLRGSEKLFF. The DNA of the CDR3 is TGTGCCAGCAGCCCACCGGGACCCCTTCGGGGGAGTGAAAAACTGTTTTTT.

V usage is TRBV7-6 and J usage is TRBJ1-4; no reliable D call. Germline lookup yields CDR1 SGHVS and CDR2 FNYEAQ. There are 18 residues in the CDR3. The V end was cut by 5 bases, the J end by 7 bases, with 26 bases between. The CDR3 region is CASSPGGSTRPLSEKLFF. The CDR3 nucleotides read TGTGCCAGCAGCCCGGGCGGGAGCACCCGACCGTTGAGTGAAAAACTGTTTTTT. The entire variable domain, with the rest obtained from reference TRBV7-6 and TRBJ1-4, is as follows: GAGVSQSPRYKVTKRGQDVALRCDPISGHVSLYWYRQALGQGPEFLTYFNYEAQQDKSGLPNDRFSAERPEGSISTLTIQRTEQRDSAMYRCASSPGGSTRPLSEKLFFGSGTQLSVL.

The chain combines TRBV28 with TRBJ2-1, with TRBD1 as a possible D gene (6 bases). V dropped 8 bases and J dropped 9 bases, with 17 bases sitting between them. The length of the CDR3 is 13 residues. The germline V gene encodes CDR1 MDHEN and CDR2 SYDVKM. CDR3 bases: TGTGCCAGCGGGCACAGGGTTATCGTTGAGCAGTTCTTC. This encodes CASGHRVIVEQFF.

V usage is TRBV27 and J usage is TRBJ1-5; weak D call: TRBD1 (6 bases). CDR3 size: 16 residues. Trimming left V 6 bases short and J 0 bases short, with 15 bases between. Germline CDR1 reads MNHEY; CDR2 reads SMNVEV (reference sequence). As DNA, the CDR3 is TGTGCCAGCAGACCCCAGGGGACCGATAGCAATCAGCCCCAGCATTTT. Its protein product is CASRPQGTDSNQPQHF.

This clone has a single count. The chain joins TRBV7-3 to TRBJ2-7; D is possibly TRBD2 (7 bases). CDR3 length equals 13 residues. In germline, CDR1 is SGHTA, CDR2 FQGTGA. Trimming shortened V by 5 bases and J by 7 bases, and 15 bases separated the two germline ends. The CDR3 reads CASSQRGGVEQYF. The CDR3 DNA sequence: TGTGCCAGCAGCCAAAGGGGGGGAGTTGAGCAGTACTTC. The entire variable domain, with the rest obtained from reference TRBV7-3 and TRBJ2-7, is as follows: GAGVSQTPSNKVTEKGKYVELRCDPISGHTALYWYRQSLGQGPEFLIYFQGTGAADDSGLPNDRFFAVRPEGSVSTLKIQRTERGDSAVYLCASSQRGGVEQYFGPGTRLTVT.

V and J are TRBV9 and TRBJ2-5; a possible D gene is TRBD1 (6 bases). Trimming removed 3 bases from V and 3 bases from J, with 18 bases in between. The CDR3 contains 16 residues. Germline V gives CDR1 SGDLS, CDR2 YYNGEE. CDR3 DNA sequence: TGTGCCAGCAGCGAGCCGTCAGGGGAATCAGAAGAGACCCAGTACTTC. It yields the protein CASSEPSGESEETQYF.

The J gene is TRBJ2-1, the V gene TRBV7-2; no firm D call. V dropped 4 bases and J dropped 7 bases, with 5 bases sitting between them. The CDR3 has 11 amino acids. Germline CDR1 reads SGHTA; CDR2 reads FQGNSA. The CDR3, as DNA: TGTGCCAGCAGCTCCCCTAATGAGCAGTTCTTC. Its translation: CASSSPNEQFF.

As DNA, the CDR3 is TGTGCCAGCACCTCCCACAGGGCCTCAGCACCCCTCCACTTT. Protein sequence: CASTSHRASAPLHF. The chain combines TRBV27 with TRBJ1-6; tentatively, D is TRBD1 (6 bases). This CDR3 comprises 14 residues. Per the germline V gene, CDR1 is MNHEY and CDR2 is SMNVEV (reference sequence). Trimming shortened V by 7 bases and J by 11 bases, and 18 bases separated the two germline ends.

The CDR3, as DNA: TGTGCCAGCATGGGGAGGCTCAGGCCAGATAATTCACCCCTCCACTTT. Protein: CASMGRLRPDNSPLHF. The gene calls are TRBV2 and TRBJ1-6, with D uncertain. The germline V gene encodes CDR1 SNHLY and CDR2 FYNNEI. The V gene lost 7 bases and the J gene lost 5 bases, with 18 bases spanning the gap. The CDR3 totals 16 residues.

CDR3 in amino acids: CASMLQGGNEQFF. In DNA, the CDR3 is TGTGCCAGCATGTTACAGGGGGGAAATGAGCAGTTCTTC. The chain carries TRBV28 and TRBJ2-1; 8 bases fit TRBD1. The V and J ends lost 7 bases and 7 bases, in that order; junction bases with no gene match: 6. The CDR3 is 13 residues long. Germline assignment: CDR1 MDHEN and CDR2 SYDVKM.

The rearrangement joins TRBV7-9 to TRBJ2-7, with 10 nucleotides matching TRBD1. Germline V gene lookup returns CDR1 SEHNR and CDR2 FQNEAQ (reference sequence). V trimming: 5 bases; J trimming: 4 bases; junction bases outside the gene matches: 11. The CDR3 covers 16 residues. DNA of the CDR3: TGTGCCAGCAGCCGAGCCGGGACAGGGGAACCGTACGAGCAGTACTTC. Translation gives CASSRAGTGEPYEQYF.

The rearrangement links TRBV9 to TRBJ2-5; D might be TRBD2 (6 bases). Per the germline V gene, CDR1 is SGDLS and CDR2 is YYNGEE. The V gene lost 0 bases and the J gene lost 5 bases, with 11 bases spanning the gap. The CDR3 sequence is 14 residues long. The CDR3 sequence is CASSVGLARETQYF. CDR3 DNA sequence: TGTGCCAGCAGCGTAGGGCTAGCGAGGGAGACCCAGTACTTC.

The CDR3 DNA reads as TGTGCCAGCAGCTTGCGTGGAGGTGCAACTAATGAAAAACTGTTTTTT. Translated: CASSLRGGATNEKLFF. V is TRBV5-6 and J is TRBJ1-4; D not resolved. CDR1 and CDR2 (germline): SGHDT, YYEEEE. V lost 1 base, J lost 0 bases, and 10 bases lay in between. The CDR3 is 16 residues long.

This chain connects TRBV2 to TRBJ2-3; D is possibly TRBD1 (6 bases). V gave up 6 bases and J gave up 5 bases, with 15 bases separating them. The CDR3 extends over 14 amino acids. Germline-derived CDR1 and CDR2 are SNHLY and FYNNEI. The CDR3 DNA reads TGTGCCAGCAGCCGAAACAGGGAAAAAGATACGCAGTATTTT. It specifies CASSRNREKDTQYF.

The chain uses TRBV19 and TRBJ2-1; D unclear. Germline V gene lookup returns CDR1 LNHDA and CDR2 SQIVND (reference sequence). The V gene lost 6 bases and the J gene lost 6 bases, with 9 bases spanning the gap. There are 12 residues in the CDR3. Here the CDR3 DNA reads TGTGCCAGTAGCTTCGGTGGCAATGAGCAGTTCTTC. It encodes CASSFGGNEQFF.

The sample holds one count of this clone. This chain uses TRBV29-1 with TRBJ1-1; 10 positions match TRBD1. The CDR3 is made up of 17 amino acids. V shed 4 bases, J shed 4 bases, and the junction held 15 bases outside the gene matches. Germline CDR1 SQVTM, CDR2 ANQGSEA. The CDR3 loop reads CSVVPGTGVRGGTEAFF. CDR3 coding DNA: TGCAGCGTTGTACCAGGGACAGGGGTTAGGGGAGGCACTGAAGCTTTCTTT.

The chain couples TRBV28 to TRBJ1-5; D may be TRBD1 (6 bases). V lost 5 bases to trimming and J lost 4 bases, with 15 bases between them. Per the germline V gene, CDR1 is MDHEN and CDR2 is SYDVKM. This CDR3 contains 15 residues. CDR3 loop: CASSPLQGRNQPQHF. CDR3 bases: TGTGCCAGCAGTCCGTTACAGGGCCGGAATCAGCCCCAGCATTTT.

This chain joins TRBV5-1 and TRBJ2-1; 13 bases fit TRBD2. The CDR3 length is 17 residues. The germline CDR1 and CDR2 sequences are SGHRS and YFSETQ. V was clipped by 1 base and J by 8 bases; unmatched bases: 9. CDR3 protein: CASSLRTGLAGTHEQFF. The CDR3 region has the DNA TGCGCCAGCAGCTTGAGAACGGGACTAGCGGGAACCCATGAGCAGTTCTTC.

This rearrangement joins TRBV29-1 to TRBJ1-1; D uncertain. Germline assignment: CDR1 SQVTM and CDR2 ANQGSEA. CDR3 length: 15 amino acids. V lost 4 bases and J 1 base, leaving 16 bases between the germline ends. CDR3: CSVAMKWAENTEAFF. CDR3 DNA: TGCAGCGTTGCTATGAAGTGGGCAGAGAACACTGAAGCTTTCTTT.

This clone appeared once. The chain couples TRBV10-3 to TRBJ1-2, with D tentatively TRBD1 (5 bases). The germline V gene encodes CDR1 ENHRY and CDR2 SYGVKD. V dropped 3 bases and J dropped 8 bases, with 13 bases sitting between them. This CDR3 is built from 13 residues. CDR3 loop: CAISDPGVGGYTF. In nucleotides, the CDR3 is TGTGCCATCAGTGATCCGGGGGTTGGCGGCTACACCTTC.

This clone was observed a few times. V is TRBV19 and J is TRBJ2-7, with 9 bases aligning to TRBD1. From germline, CDR1 is LNHDA and CDR2 SQIVND (reference sequence). The CDR3 has 21 amino acids. V shed 3 bases, J shed 1 base, and the junction held 22 bases outside the gene matches. CDR3 DNA: TGTGCCAGTAGTATGGATTTTGGCCCCCCCGAACCCGGGACAGGGTCCTACGAGCAGTACTTC. Protein: CASSMDFGPPEPGTGSYEQYF.

This clone occurred a few times. The chain uses TRBV5-6 and TRBJ2-1, with 7 bases fitting TRBD2. After removal of 5 bases from V and 7 bases from J, the junction contained 9 bases not matched to a gene. There are 14 residues in the CDR3. Germline V gives CDR1 SGHDT, CDR2 YYEEEE. DNA for the CDR3: TGTGCCAGCAGTCCGTCATGGGGGGGAAATGAGCAGTTCTTC. Its translation is CASSPSWGGNEQFF.

V usage is TRBV9 and J usage is TRBJ2-7; 8 bases fit TRBD2. CDR1 and CDR2 from the germline V gene are SGDLS and YYNGEE. There are 15 residues in the CDR3. V shed 3 bases and J 4 bases; nucleotides not matched to a gene: 9. The CDR3 coding sequence is TGTGCCAGCAGCGACGGGACTAGTGGGGTTTACGAGCAGTACTTC. Translated: CASSDGTSGVYEQYF.

The V gene is TRBV12-5, the J gene TRBJ1-5; D gene ambiguous. This CDR3 region has 15 residues. Looked up from germline, CDR1 is LGHNT and CDR2 is FRNRAP. V was shortened by 0 bases and J by 3 bases, with 9 bases between the two germline ends. The CDR3 sequence: CASGLVAGVNQPQHF. CDR3 in DNA: TGTGCTAGTGGTTTGGTAGCCGGGGTCAATCAGCCCCAGCATTTT.

The chain joins TRBV28 to TRBJ2-7; D call uncertain. Germline V gene sequence: CDR1 MDHEN, CDR2 SYDVKM. Trimming cost V 4 bases and J 0 bases, with 10 bases left between them. The CDR3 sequence is 14 residues long. The CDR3 DNA reads TGTGCCAGCAGTTCACCCGGTCTCTCCTACGAGCAGTACTTC. Protein product: CASSSPGLSYEQYF.

This clone has just one count. CDR3 sequence (DNA): TGCAGCGGGATTGGAGACTCTGAAGCTTTCTTT. It translates to CSGIGDSEAFF. The chain employs TRBV29-1 and TRBJ1-1; D call uncertain. The length of the CDR3 is 11 residues. Trimming took 7 bases from V and 6 from J, leaving 12 bases between them. CDR1 and CDR2 from the germline V gene are SQVTM and ANQGSEA.

The rearrangement joins TRBV5-4 to TRBJ1-2; 8 bases agree with TRBD1. This CDR3 is 14 amino acids long. With V trimmed by 4 bases and J by 3 bases, 5 bases remained unmatched. The V gene's germline CDR1 is SGHNT and CDR2 YYREEE (reference sequence). The CDR3 nucleotides are TGTGCCAGCAGCACCGGACAGGGCCACTATGGCTACACCTTC. It yields the protein CASSTGQGHYGYTF.

The J gene is TRBJ1-1, the V gene TRBV12-5; TRBD1 agrees at 9 bases. The CDR3 has 18 amino acids. J gave up 5 bases and V 0 bases, and 13 bases lay outside the gene matches. Germline V gene sequence: CDR1 LGHNT, CDR2 FRNRAP. The CDR3 nucleotides are TGTGCTAGTGGTTTGGTCAGGGACAGGGATTCCCTTATGACTGAAGCTTTCTTT. Its protein product is CASGLVRDRDSLMTEAFF.